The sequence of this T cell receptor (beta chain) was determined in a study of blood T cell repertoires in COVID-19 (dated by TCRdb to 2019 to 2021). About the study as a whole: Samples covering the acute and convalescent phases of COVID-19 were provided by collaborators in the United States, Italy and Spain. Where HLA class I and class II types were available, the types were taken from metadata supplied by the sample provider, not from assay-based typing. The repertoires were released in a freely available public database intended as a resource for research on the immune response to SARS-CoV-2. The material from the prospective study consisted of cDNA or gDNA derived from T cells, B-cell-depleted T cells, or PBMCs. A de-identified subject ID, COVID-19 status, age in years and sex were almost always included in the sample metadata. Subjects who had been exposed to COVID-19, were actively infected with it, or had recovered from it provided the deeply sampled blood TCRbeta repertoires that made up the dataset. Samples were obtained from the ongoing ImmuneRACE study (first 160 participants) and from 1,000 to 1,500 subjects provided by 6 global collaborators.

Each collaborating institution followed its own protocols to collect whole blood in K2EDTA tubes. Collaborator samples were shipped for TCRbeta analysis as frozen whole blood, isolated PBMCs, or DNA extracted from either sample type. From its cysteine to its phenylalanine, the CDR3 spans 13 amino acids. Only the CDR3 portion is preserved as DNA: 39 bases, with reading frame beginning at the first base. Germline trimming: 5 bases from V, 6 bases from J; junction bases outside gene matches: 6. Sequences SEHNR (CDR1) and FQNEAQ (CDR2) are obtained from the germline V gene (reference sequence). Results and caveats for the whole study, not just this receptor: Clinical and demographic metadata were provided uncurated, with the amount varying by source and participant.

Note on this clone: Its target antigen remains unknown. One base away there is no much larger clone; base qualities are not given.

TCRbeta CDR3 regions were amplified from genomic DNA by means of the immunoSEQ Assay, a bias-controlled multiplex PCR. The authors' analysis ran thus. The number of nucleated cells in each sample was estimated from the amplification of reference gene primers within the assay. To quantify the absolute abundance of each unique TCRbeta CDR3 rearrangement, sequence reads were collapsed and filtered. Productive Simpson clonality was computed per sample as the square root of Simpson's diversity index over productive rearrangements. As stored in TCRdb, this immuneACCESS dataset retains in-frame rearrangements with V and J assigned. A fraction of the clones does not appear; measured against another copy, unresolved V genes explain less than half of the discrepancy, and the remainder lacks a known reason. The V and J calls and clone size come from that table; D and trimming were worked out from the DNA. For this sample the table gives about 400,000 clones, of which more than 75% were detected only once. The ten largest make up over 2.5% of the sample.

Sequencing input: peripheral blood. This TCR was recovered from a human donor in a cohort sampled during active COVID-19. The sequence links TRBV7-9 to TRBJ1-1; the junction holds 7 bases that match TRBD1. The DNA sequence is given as TGTGCCAGCAGCCTTGACAGGGTACCTGAAGCTTTCTTT. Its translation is CASSLDRVPEAFF.